Sequencing of this TCR beta chain was carried out in a study of shared T cell receptors in the human thymus. The germline V gene encodes CDR1 GTSNPN and CDR2 SVGIG (reference sequence). CDR3 length equals 14 residues. Trimming removed 2 bases from V and 5 bases from J; junction bases left unmatched: 4. The table came from immunoSEQ multiplex PCR; TCRdb's copy has only in-frame clones and leaves some out. The repertoire has hundreds of thousands of clones, around 87% of them found once; the top ten carry under 0.01%. In addition, the sample was reused for a study of human thymus T cells.

The sequenced sample was thymocytes. V is TRBV30 and J is TRBJ2-5; 11 bases are a match to TRBD2. This clonotype was obtained from a boy younger than two with a congenital heart defect. The CDR3 DNA reads TGTGCCTGGAGTCCCATAGCGGGAGGGGAGACCCAGTACTTC. Translated: CAWSPIAGGETQYF.